The 14 T cell receptor beta chains reported below all come from one sample, sequenced in a study of T cell responses to AZD1222 COVID-19 vaccine. Clones were read by immunoSEQ multiplex PCR, and TCRdb kept only the in-frame ones, dropping some. This sample has 140,000 to 150,000 clones; 75% to 95% occur once, and the top ten carry about 3%. This specimen was peripheral blood, taken on day 0 of MenACWY control vaccination. These receptors originate from an adult in good health.

CDR3 in amino acids: CASSLEQGVNSPLHF. The CDR3 DNA is TGCGCCAGCAGCTTGGAACAGGGGGTTAATTCACCCCTCCACTTT. This chain uses TRBV5-1 with TRBJ1-6, with 8 bases identical to TRBD1. The ends lost 0 bases at V and 6 bases at J; junction bases unmatched: 2. Looked up from germline, CDR1 is SGHRS and CDR2 is YFSETQ. The CDR3 is 15 amino acids. Looking up the rest from reference TRBV5-1 and TRBJ1-6 gives the full variable domain: KAGVTQTPRYLIKTRGQQVTLSCSPISGHRSVSWYQQTPGQGLQFLFEYFSETQRNKGNFPGRFSGRQFSNSRSEMNVSTLELGDSALYLCASSLEQGVNSPLHFGNGTRLTVT.

This chain connects TRBV19 to TRBJ2-1, with 13 positions matching TRBD2. The CDR3 is made up of 15 amino acids. V shed 7 bases and J 7 bases; nucleotides not matched to a gene: 7. Germline loops: CDR1 LNHDA, CDR2 SQIVND (reference sequence). This chain's CDR3 is CASTILAGGLNEQFF. Written as DNA, the CDR3 is TGTGCCAGTACCATACTAGCGGGGGGGCTTAATGAGCAGTTCTTC. The variable domain in full, completed from reference TRBV19 and TRBJ2-1, reads DGGITQSPKYLFRKEGQNVTLSCEQNLNHDAMYWYRQDPGQGLRLIYYSQIVNDFQKGDIAEGYSVSREKKESFPLTVTSAQKNPTAFYLCASTILAGGLNEQFFGPGTRLTVL.

This chain links TRBV7-8 with TRBJ1-4; D gene unclear. Per germline, CDR1 SGHVS and CDR2 FQNEAQ. CDR3 length equals 16 residues. V lost 0 bases and J lost 11, with 19 bases in between. CDR3 sequence (DNA): TGTGCCAGCAGCTTAGCGCCCGGGATCCTCGGGAGGAAACTGTTTTTT. It is translated as CASSLAPGILGRKLFF.

J is TRBJ2-1 and V is TRBV10-3; D tentatively reads TRBD1 or TRBD2 (5 bases each). Germline loops: CDR1 ENHRY, CDR2 SYGVKD. V was trimmed by 3 bases and J by 2 bases, leaving 11 bases between them. This CDR3 spans 15 amino acids. CDR3 nucleotides: TGTGCCATCAGTGATCCGAGGGGCCCCTACAATGAGCAGTTCTTC. Amino acid sequence: CAISDPRGPYNEQFF.

The sample holds one count of this clone. V is TRBV19 and J is TRBJ1-1, with D possibly matching TRBD1 (6 bases). The CDR3 extends over 15 amino acids. The V and J ends lost 6 bases and 2 bases respectively, with 16 bases between them. Germline V gives CDR1 LNHDA, CDR2 SQIVND (reference sequence). CDR3: CASRTTQGRNTEAFF. DNA of the CDR3: TGTGCCAGTAGGACCACTCAGGGGAGAAACACTGAAGCTTTCTTT. The full variable domain, rest sourced from reference TRBV19 and TRBJ1-1, is DGGITQSPKYLFRKEGQNVTLSCEQNLNHDAMYWYRQDPGQGLRLIYYSQIVNDFQKGDIAEGYSVSREKKESFPLTVTSAQKNPTAFYLCASRTTQGRNTEAFFGQGTRLTVV.

This chain links TRBV5-3 with TRBJ2-7; possible D gene TRBD2, 6 bases. TRBV5-3 is an ORF, and what it does is uncertain. V was pared by 0 bases and J by 0 bases, with 13 bases between. The CDR3 length is 16 residues. This chain's CDR3 is CARSLEVWGVSYEQYF. The CDR3 DNA is TGTGCCAGAAGCTTGGAAGTTTGGGGGGTCTCCTACGAGCAGTACTTC.

This clone has a single count. This sequence joins TRBV10-1 and TRBJ1-3; no firm D call. Trimming stripped 3 bases from V and 0 bases from J, with 3 bases between. The V gene's germline CDR1 is WNHNN and CDR2 SYGVQD (reference sequence). This CDR3 has 13 residues. CDR3 bases: TGCGCCAGCAGTGAACGCTCTGGAAACACCATATATTTT. It codes for CASSERSGNTIYF.

The chain has TRBV6-5 and TRBJ1-1; weak D call: TRBD1 (6 bases). The CDR3 is made up of 14 amino acids. The germline V and J ends were trimmed by 4 bases and 2 bases, with 11 bases remaining between them. Looked up from germline, CDR1 is MNHEY and CDR2 is SVGAGI. CDR3 in DNA: TGTGCCAGCAGTTTCGGGACACGAAACACTGAAGCTTTCTTT. This sequence encodes CASSFGTRNTEAFF.

CDR3 in DNA: TGTGCCAGCAGCCAAGTTGGGTTCAATCAGCCCCAGCATTTT. Residues: CASSQVGFNQPQHF. The chain links TRBV3-1 (or the pseudogene TRBV3-2) to TRBJ1-5; no firm D call. This CDR3 spans 14 amino acids. The germline CDR1 and CDR2 sequences are LGHDT and YNNKEL (reference sequence). Trimming left V 1 base short and J 3 bases short, with 7 bases between.

The chain carries TRBV28 and TRBJ1-1; D uncertain. Trimming took 2 bases from V and 5 from J, leaving 6 bases between them. CDR3 length: 12 residues. CDR1 and CDR2 (germline): MDHEN, SYDVKM. Here the CDR3 DNA reads TGTGCCAGCAGTTTAGCGTGGACTGAAGCTTTCTTT. This gives the protein CASSLAWTEAFF.

The DNA for the CDR3 is TGTGCCAGTAGTATTCGAACAGGGGGCTACCAGCCCCAGCATTTT. As protein: CASSIRTGGYQPQHF. V and J are TRBV19 and TRBJ1-5, with 9 nucleotides matching TRBD1. The CDR3 is 15 residues long. Germline CDR1 LNHDA, CDR2 SQIVND (reference sequence). Trimming at V came to 3 bases and at J to 7 bases, leaving 7 bases not matched to a gene.

This clone was seen just once. This sequence joins TRBV10-3 and TRBJ1-4; TRBD1 agrees at 9 bases. Germline CDR1 reads ENHRY; CDR2 reads SYGVKD. CDR3 size: 16 residues. J gave up 5 bases and V 5 bases, and 9 bases lay outside the gene matches. In nucleotides, the CDR3 is TGTGCCATCAGTAAGTTGTGGACAGGGGAAAATGAAAAACTGTTTTTT. It is translated as CAISKLWTGENEKLFF.

The rearrangement uses TRBV28 and TRBJ2-5, with D unresolved. This CDR3 comprises 14 residues. Trimming left V 3 bases short and J 1 base short, with 9 bases between. Germline V gene data show CDR1 as MDHEN and CDR2 as SYDVKM. CDR3 amino acids: CASSLLGPQETQYF. In nucleotides, the CDR3 is TGTGCCAGCAGTTTGCTGGGTCCCCAAGAGACCCAGTACTTC. Full variable domain (outside the CDR3, taken from reference TRBV28 and TRBJ2-5): DVKVTQSSRYLVKRTGEKVFLECVQDMDHENMFWYRQDPGLGLRLIYFSYDVKMKEKGDIPEGYSVSREKKERFSLILESASTNQTSMYLCASSLLGPQETQYFGPGTRLLVL.

The chain uses TRBV4-1 and TRBJ2-2; 12 nucleotides agree with TRBD2. This CDR3 has 17 residues. With V trimmed by 3 bases and J by 1 base, 3 bases remained unmatched. Germline CDR1 MGHRA, CDR2 YSYEKL. CDR3 DNA sequence: TGCGCCAGCAGCCACCTAGCGGGAGGGCTGAACACCGGGGAGCTGTTTTTT. Protein sequence: CASSHLAGGLNTGELFF.